Following are 9 T cell receptor beta chains from one sample sequenced in a study of CD8 T cells in ankylosing spondylitis. TCRdb independently ran MiXCR on the 5' RACE reads; one entry per CDR3 protein. This table has under 250,000 distinct CDR3 sequences, more than 9% appearing once. The sample taken for sequencing was blood, either unsorted or a sorted T cell fraction (not recorded which). The receptors come from a male donor with ankylosing spondylitis or in good health (not recorded which).

This clonotype was detected many times. The chain is built from TRBV20-1 and TRBJ2-3, with D hard to call. Germline loops: CDR1 DFQATT, CDR2 SNEGSKA (reference sequence). CDR3 length: 10 amino acids. V lost 4 bases, J lost 6 bases, and 5 bases lay in between. The CDR3 bases are TGCAGTGCTATGGTGGATACGCAGTATTTT. This gives the protein CSAMVDTQYF.

CDR3 nucleotide sequence: TGCGCCAGCAGTGGACCGCGGAACACTGAAGCTTTCTTT. It yields the protein CASSGPRNTEAFF. The rearrangement uses TRBV10-2 and TRBJ1-1, with unresolved D. V was pared by 4 bases and J by 1 base, with 7 bases between. This CDR3 contains 13 residues. Germline CDR1 WSHSY, CDR2 SAAADI.

This clonotype has at least ten counts. The chain links TRBV21-1 to TRBJ2-3; TRBD1, the D gene given by the table, was not confirmed from the DNA. TRBV21-1 is a pseudogene. The CDR3 consists of 13 residues. The CDR3 loop is CASGTGGGDTQYF. CDR3 sequence (DNA): TGTGCCAGCGGGACAGGGGGCGGAGATACGCAGTATTTT.

The chain combines TRBV20-1 with TRBJ1-1; D call uncertain. The length of the CDR3 is 10 residues. Germline values: CDR1 DFQATT, CDR2 SNEGSKA (reference sequence). The V and J ends lost 4 bases and 0 bases respectively, with 0 bases between them. The CDR3 DNA follows: TGCAGTGCTATGAACACTGAAGCTTTCTTT. This translates into CSAMNTEAFF.

The chain carries TRBV11-3 and TRBJ2-2; D ambiguous. This CDR3 has 15 amino acids. The V end lost 5 bases, the J end lost 6 bases, and 16 bases lay between the germline ends. Germline assignment: CDR1 SGHNT and CDR2 YENEEA. The CDR3 nucleotides are TGTGCCAGCAGCCGCCTAGGGCCTCGCCCCGGGGAGCTGTTTTTT. This translates into CASSRLGPRPGELFF. The full variable domain, its missing parts supplied by reference TRBV11-3 and TRBJ2-2, is EAGVVQSPRYKIIEKKQPVAFWCNPISGHNTLYWYLQNLGQGPELLIRYENEEAVDDSQLPKDRFSAERLKGVDSTLKIQPAELGDSAVYLCASSRLGPRPGELFFGEGSRLTVL.

This clonotype has a single count. A read error may explain this, as a much larger clone is one base away. DNA of the CDR3: TGCGGCGTCCTAGCGGGAGGGACCTTGTTTACAATGAGGGAGTTCTTC. It translates to CGVLAGGTLFTMREFF. This chain links TRBV29-1 with TRBJ2-1; 12 bases are a match to TRBD2. Germline V lookup: CDR1 SQVTM, CDR2 ANQGSEA. This CDR3 has 16 amino acids.

This clonotype showed up many times. The chain recombines TRBV15 with TRBJ2-2, with D perhaps TRBD1 or TRBD2 (5 bases each). The CDR3 runs to 14 residues. Trimming removed 0 bases from V and 6 bases from J, with 8 bases in between. CDR1 LNHNV and CDR2 YYDKDF come from the germline V gene (reference sequence). The CDR3 sequence is CATSRDQGAGELFF. In nucleotides, the CDR3 is TGTGCCACCAGCAGAGATCAGGGAGCCGGGGAGCTGTTTTTT. The complete variable domain, with remaining parts taken from reference TRBV15 and TRBJ2-2, reads DAMVIQNPRYQVTQFGKPVTLSCSQTLNHNVMYWYQQKSSQAPKLLFHYYDKDFNNEADTPDNFQSRRPNTSFCFLDIRSPGLGDTAMYLCATSRDQGAGELFFGEGSRLTVL.

This clonotype came up many times. This CDR3 reads CASSRLPGASYEQYF. The CDR3 coding sequence is TGCGCCAGCAGCCGCTTACCAGGGGCCTCCTACGAGCAGTACTTC. The chain is built from TRBV4-1 and TRBJ2-7; D is possibly TRBD1 (6 bases). The CDR3 runs to 15 residues. Trimming removed 4 bases at V and 0 bases at J, with 13 bases between. Looked up from germline, CDR1 is MGHRA and CDR2 is YSYEKL.

This clonotype was seen ten or more times. This sequence joins TRBV20-1 and TRBJ2-7; TRBD2 aligns across 7 bases. J was trimmed by 4 bases and V by 5 bases; bases with no gene match: 11. The V gene's germline CDR1 is DFQATT and CDR2 SNEGSKA (reference sequence). The CDR3 totals 14 residues. This chain's CDR3 is CSAVIGAGPYEQYF. The DNA of the CDR3 is TGCAGTGCTGTCATCGGAGCGGGGCCATACGAGCAGTACTTC.